The 16 T cell receptor beta chains reported below all come from one sample, sequenced in a study of cytomegalovirus exposure and HLA in healthy donors. Use of 60 Vbeta and 13 Jbeta primers characterized the PCR. Clones were read by immunoSEQ multiplex PCR, and TCRdb kept only the in-frame ones, dropping some. The sample consists of under 200,000 clones, roughly 79% of them appearing once. The sample consisted of PBMCs. Receptor source: a woman between 50 and 59 years old in good health and CMV-seropositive.

The chain combines TRBV7-9 with TRBJ1-2; no firm D call. The CDR3 has 12 amino acids. Trimming stripped 11 bases from V and 1 base from J, with 11 bases between. CDR1 SEHNR and CDR2 FQNEAQ come from the germline V gene (reference sequence). CDR3 protein: CAGSNSNYGYTF. DNA for the CDR3: TGTGCCGGTTCCAACAGTAACTATGGCTACACCTTC.

The rearrangement links TRBV27 to TRBJ1-2, with D maybe TRBD1 (6 bases). CDR3 size: 15 residues. CDR1 and CDR2 from the germline V gene are MNHEY and SMNVEV (reference sequence). Trimming took 5 bases from V and 1 from J, leaving 14 bases between them. For the CDR3, the DNA is TGTGCCAGCAGTCACCCAGGGGATGGTAACTATGGCTACACCTTC. This translates into CASSHPGDGNYGYTF.

The chain carries TRBV7-9 and TRBJ1-3; D might be TRBD1 (6 bases). The CDR3 has 16 residues. Germline V gene lookup returns CDR1 SEHNR and CDR2 FQNEAQ (reference sequence). Trimming removed 3 bases at V and 1 base at J, with 13 bases between. The DNA of the CDR3 is TGTGCCAGCAGCTTTGCAGGGGCCGATTCTGGAAACACCATATATTTT. This gives the protein CASSFAGADSGNTIYF.

The chain joins TRBV5-1 to TRBJ2-1; 11 bases agree with TRBD2. The germline V gene encodes CDR1 SGHRS and CDR2 YFSETQ. Germline trimming cut 0 bases from V and 8 bases from J; bases unmatched to any gene: 1. The CDR3 runs 14 residues. CDR3 loop: CASSLVGLADEQFF. DNA for the CDR3: TGCGCCAGCAGCTTGGTGGGACTAGCGGATGAGCAGTTCTTC.

The V gene is TRBV5-3, the J gene TRBJ1-1; TRBD1 might be the D (6 bases). TRBV5-3 is flagged as an ORF with uncertain function. V was cut by 0 bases and J by 4 bases, with 19 bases left in between. The CDR3 runs 17 residues. This chain's CDR3 is CARSLEGGGRVSTEAFF. In DNA, the CDR3 is TGTGCCAGAAGCTTGGAGGGGGGGGGCCGAGTTAGCACTGAAGCTTTCTTT.

V gene TRBV9 combines with J gene TRBJ1-2; D is possibly TRBD1 (6 bases). CDR3 length: 13 amino acids. The V and J ends lost 4 bases and 5 bases respectively, with 12 bases between them. Per germline, CDR1 SGDLS and CDR2 YYNGEE. The DNA for the CDR3 is TGTGCCAGCAGCCCCGACAGGAATTATGGCTACACCTTC. Its translation: CASSPDRNYGYTF. The full variable domain, its missing parts supplied by reference TRBV9 and TRBJ1-2, is DSGVTQTPKHLITATGQRVTLRCSPRSGDLSVYWYQQSLDQGLQFLIQYYNGEERAKGNILERFSAQQFPDLHSELNLSSLELGDSALYFCASSPDRNYGYTFGSGTRLTVV.

J is TRBJ1-1 and V is TRBV27; no definite D call. Germline CDR1 and CDR2: MNHEY and SMNVEV (reference sequence). V was clipped by 5 bases and J by 4 bases, with 20 bases between them. This CDR3 is 16 amino acids long. The CDR3 DNA follows: TGTGCCAGCAGTCCTGCCAACTCCGGAGGTGGCACTGAAGCTTTCTTT. Protein: CASSPANSGGGTEAFF.

This clone appeared a few times. The chain links TRBV2 to TRBJ1-2; TRBD1 matches at 7 bases. V lost 8 bases and J lost 7; bases outside the gene matches: 13. CDR1 is SNHLY and CDR2 is FYNNEI in the germline V gene. This CDR3 comprises 14 residues. The CDR3 DNA reads TGTGCCAGCCACGCGGGACAGCTCCAATTTGGCTACACCTTC. Its protein is CASHAGQLQFGYTF.

The rearrangement joins TRBV29-1 to TRBJ2-5; D might be TRBD2 (7 bases). This CDR3 is 14 amino acids long. V was pared by 6 bases and J by 5 bases, with 19 bases between. Germline V gene sequence: CDR1 SQVTM, CDR2 ANQGSEA. The CDR3 nucleotides read TGCAGCGTCATTGGGGGGGGGCGAGGGGAGACCCAGTACTTC. Translated, it gives CSVIGGGRGETQYF.

The chain uses TRBV9 and TRBJ1-2, with 8 bases lining up with TRBD1. The CDR3 has 15 amino acids. Per germline, CDR1 SGDLS and CDR2 YYNGEE. With V trimmed by 6 bases and J by 6 bases, 13 bases remained unmatched. CDR3 DNA sequence: TGTGCCAGCAACGACGGGACAGGACTGGAGGATGGCTACACCTTC. This translates into CASNDGTGLEDGYTF.

With regard to this clone: Other DNA variants within this sample encode the same CDR3. The gene calls are TRBV7-9 and TRBJ1-1, with D possibly being TRBD1 (5 bases). The CDR3 contains 13 residues. V was shortened by 1 base and J by 5 bases, with 8 bases between the two germline ends. The germline CDR1 and CDR2 sequences are SEHNR and FQNEAQ (reference sequence). The CDR3 bases are TGTGCCAGCAGCTTAGGGGGGGGAACTGAAGCTTTCTTT. This sequence encodes CASSLGGGTEAFF.

This clone has a handful of counts. The rearrangement links TRBV11-2 to TRBJ2-3; D remains unclear. Looked up from germline, CDR1 is SGHAT and CDR2 is FQNNGV. Trimming cost V 5 bases and J 3 bases, with 6 bases left between them. The CDR3 runs to 12 residues. CDR3 bases: TGTGCCAGCAGCCGCGTAACAGATACGCAGTATTTT. Protein: CASSRVTDTQYF.

The chain is built from TRBV5-1 and TRBJ1-4, with 8 bases fitting TRBD1. The CDR3 extends over 16 amino acids. Germline CDR1 is SGHRS and CDR2 is YFSETQ. V lost 0 bases to trimming and J lost 0 bases; unmatched junction nucleotides: 1. The CDR3 coding sequence is TGCGCCAGCAGCTTGGCGGGACAGGCAACTAATGAAAAACTGTTTTTT. Translating it yields CASSLAGQATNEKLFF.

The chain has TRBV6-5 and TRBJ1-2; TRBD1 matches 9 bases. V was clipped by 2 bases and J by 7 bases; unmatched bases: 2. The CDR3 has 13 amino acids. In germline, CDR1 is MNHEY, CDR2 SVGAGI. The CDR3 bases are TGTGCCAGCAGTTACCGGGACAGGGCTGGCTACACCTTC. This encodes CASSYRDRAGYTF.

CDR3 region: CASSPGTPHEQYF. The DNA of the CDR3 is TGTGCCAGCAGCCCCGGGACACCCCACGAGCAGTACTTC. The chain employs TRBV2 and TRBJ2-7; D is possibly TRBD1 (6 bases). The ends were cut back, 6 bases at V and 5 bases at J, with 14 bases in the middle. Per the germline V gene, CDR1 is SNHLY and CDR2 is FYNNEI. This CDR3 has 13 amino acids.

This clone was seen a few times. V is TRBV12-5 and J is TRBJ1-1; perhaps TRBD1 as D (5 bases). The CDR3 totals 13 residues. Germline V gene lookup returns CDR1 LGHNT and CDR2 FRNRAP. With 5 bases removed from V and 3 bases from J, the gap between germline ends came to 10 bases. The CDR3: CASGTDSYTEAFF. The CDR3 DNA reads as TGTGCTAGTGGTACTGACAGTTACACTGAAGCTTTCTTT.